This note documents a single T cell receptor beta chain sequence. Categorization into cohorts depended on clinical history that participants reported. In the source study's methods: Reference gene primer amplification gave nucleated cell count estimates. This table comes from immunoSEQ multiplex PCR, and its TCRdb copy is limited to in-frame clones, with some not included. V, J and clone size are taken as reported in that table, and D and trimming were inferred from the DNA itself. The sample includes around 300,000 clones, about 90% of them seen just once. The data belong to a study of blood T cell repertoires in COVID-19. For the study at large: Sites in the United States, Italy and Spain provided acute and convalescent COVID-19 samples.

Deletions cut 0 bases from V and 4 bases from J, with 10 bases between. The CDR3 covers 15 residues. In germline, CDR1 is MGHRA, CDR2 YSYEKL. The chain employs TRBV4-1 and TRBJ2-1; D is possibly TRBD2 (7 bases). Sequenced material: PBMCs or T cells enriched from blood (not recorded which). This TCR derives from a woman between 18 and 29 years old with acute COVID-19. The CDR3 loop is CASSQDGGTYNEQFF. CDR3 nucleotides: TGCGCCAGCAGCCAAGACGGGGGGACATACAATGAGCAGTTCTTC.